Listed below are T cell receptor beta chains from one sample, sequenced in a study of blood T cell repertoires in COVID-19. TCRdb keeps only in-frame clones here, not all; method: immunoSEQ multiplex PCR. The top ten clones hold less than 20% of a sample with roughly 300,000 clones, 92% of them seen once. Sequenced material: PBMCs or T cells enriched from blood (not recorded which). These receptors all come from a woman younger than 45 who had recovered from COVID-19. Both conserved end residues are part of each CDR3. D genes are given only for firm matches. Clone size, where shown, is once, few, many, or a class for clones that have expanded.

d_call: TRBD1
v_call: TRBV6-2/TRBV6-3
clone_size: -
j_call: TRBJ1-5
cdr3_nt: TGTGCCAGCAGTTCAACAGGGGAAGAGGGTCAGCCCCAGCATTTT
cdr3_aa: CASSSTGEEGQPQHF

d_call: -
v_call: TRBV5-4
clone_size: -
j_call: TRBJ2-1
cdr3_nt: TGTGCCAGCAGCTTGGCGGCGGCGCCATCCTACAATGAGCAGTTCTTC
cdr3_aa: CASSLAAAPSYNEQFF

d_call: -
v_call: TRBV2
clone_size: once
j_call: TRBJ1-4
cdr3_nt: TGTGCCAGCAGACCCGGACAGAATGAAAAACTGTTTTTT
cdr3_aa: CASRPGQNEKLFF

d_call: -
v_call: TRBV23-1
clone_size: -
j_call: TRBJ1-2
cdr3_nt: TGCGCCAGCAGTCTGCGTGGCTACACCTTC
cdr3_aa: CASSLRGYTF

d_call: -
v_call: TRBV9
clone_size: once
j_call: TRBJ2-5
cdr3_nt: TGTGCCAGCAGCGTAGGGTGGGGAGCAGGGGGGCAGACCCAGTACTTC
cdr3_aa: CASSVGWGAGGQTQYF

d_call: -
v_call: TRBV5-1
clone_size: -
j_call: TRBJ2-5
cdr3_nt: TGCGCCAGCAGTTCCCCGGACAGCACACAAGAGACCCAGTACTTC
cdr3_aa: CASSSPDSTQETQYF

d_call: TRBD1
v_call: TRBV2
clone_size: -
j_call: TRBJ1-1
cdr3_nt: TGTGCCAGCAGCGAGACAGGGCGGAGGTGGGCTTTCTTT
cdr3_aa: CASSETGRRWAFF

d_call: TRBD1
v_call: TRBV4-3
clone_size: -
j_call: TRBJ2-6
cdr3_nt: TGCGCCAGCAGCCAAGATCCCCACAGGGGGGCTGGGGCCAACGTCCTGACTTTC
cdr3_aa: CASSQDPHRGAGANVLTF

d_call: -
v_call: TRBV18
clone_size: -
j_call: TRBJ2-2
cdr3_nt: TGTGCCAGCTCACCGGCGGGGACGAACACCGGGGAGCTGTTTTTT
cdr3_aa: CASSPAGTNTGELFF

d_call: TRBD1
v_call: TRBV5-6
clone_size: -
j_call: TRBJ2-7
cdr3_nt: TGTGCCAGCAGCTCGGACAGGTCCGGTGAGCAGTACTTC
cdr3_aa: CASSSDRSGEQYF

d_call: -
v_call: TRBV5-1
clone_size: -
j_call: TRBJ2-3
cdr3_nt: TGCGCCAGCAGCTTGTCTTGGCCCTCGAGCACAGATACGCAGTATTTT
cdr3_aa: CASSLSWPSSTDTQYF

d_call: -
v_call: TRBV9
clone_size: -
j_call: TRBJ2-6
cdr3_nt: TGTGCCAGCAGCTTGAGACTCTCTGGGGCCAACGTCCTGACTTTC
cdr3_aa: CASSLRLSGANVLTF

d_call: TRBD1
v_call: TRBV28
clone_size: -
j_call: TRBJ1-6
cdr3_nt: TGTGCCAGCAGTTTCCGGGACAGGCTTAATTCACCCCTCCACTTT
cdr3_aa: CASSFRDRLNSPLHF

d_call: TRBD2
v_call: TRBV5-4
clone_size: -
j_call: TRBJ2-1
cdr3_nt: TGTGCCAGCAGCCGAGGACTAGCGGGCCCTAGCTCCTACAATGAGCAGTTCTTC
cdr3_aa: CASSRGLAGPSSYNEQFF

d_call: TRBD2
v_call: TRBV6-2/TRBV6-3
clone_size: few
j_call: TRBJ2-7
cdr3_nt: TGTGCCAGCAGTTACCTCCGACTAGCGGATTACGAGCAGTACTTC
cdr3_aa: CASSYLRLADYEQYF

d_call: -
v_call: TRBV18
clone_size: -
j_call: TRBJ1-6
cdr3_nt: TGTGCCAGCTCACCACAGAGAATATATAATTCACCCCTCCACTTT
cdr3_aa: CASSPQRIYNSPLHF

d_call: TRBD2
v_call: TRBV7-2
clone_size: -
j_call: TRBJ2-7
cdr3_nt: TGTGCCAGCAGTAAAACTAGCGGGGTCTCCTACGAGCAGTACTTC
cdr3_aa: CASSKTSGVSYEQYF

d_call: -
v_call: TRBV7-2
clone_size: -
j_call: TRBJ2-1
cdr3_nt: TGTGCCAGCAGCTCAGCTTTAGCGGATGCCTACAATGAGCAGTTCTTC
cdr3_aa: CASSSALADAYNEQFF

d_call: TRBD1
v_call: TRBV18
clone_size: -
j_call: TRBJ1-6
cdr3_nt: TGTGCCAGCTCCCCTCAAAGGGACAGCTATAATTCACCCCTCCACTTT
cdr3_aa: CASSPQRDSYNSPLHF

d_call: -
v_call: TRBV21-1
clone_size: -
j_call: TRBJ2-5
cdr3_nt: TGTGCCAGCAGCAAAGCCCGCTATGACAGGCATGGTAAGGGGACCCAGTACTTC
cdr3_aa: CASSKARYDRHGKGTQYF

d_call: -
v_call: TRBV20-1
clone_size: once
j_call: TRBJ1-2
cdr3_nt: TGCAGTCCTCTCGAGGCATATGGCTACACCTTC
cdr3_aa: CSPLEAYGYTF

d_call: -
v_call: TRBV4-1
clone_size: -
j_call: TRBJ2-7
cdr3_nt: TGCGCCAGCAGACCCCTGGACAGCACCTACTACGAGCAGTACTTC
cdr3_aa: CASRPLDSTYYEQYF

d_call: TRBD2
v_call: TRBV3-1/TRBV3-2
clone_size: -
j_call: TRBJ2-7
cdr3_nt: TGTGCCAGCAGGCAACTAGCGGGCCAATCCTACGAGCAGTACTTC
cdr3_aa: CASRQLAGQSYEQYF

d_call: TRBD2
v_call: TRBV3-1/TRBV3-2
clone_size: once
j_call: TRBJ2-5
cdr3_nt: TGTGCCAGCAGCACACTCCAAGACCTAGCGGTAGAGACCCAGTACTTC
cdr3_aa: CASSTLQDLAVETQYF

d_call: TRBD2
v_call: TRBV5-4
clone_size: -
j_call: TRBJ2-1
cdr3_nt: TGTGCCAGCAGCTTGTTTCGGACTAGCGGGGGACACAATGAGCAGTTCTTC
cdr3_aa: CASSLFRTSGGHNEQFF

d_call: TRBD2
v_call: TRBV11-3
clone_size: -
j_call: TRBJ2-3
cdr3_nt: TGTGCCAGCAGTACTAGCGGGGGGGCCTCTAGCACAGATACGCAGTATTTT
cdr3_aa: CASSTSGGASSTDTQYF

d_call: -
v_call: TRBV30
clone_size: -
j_call: TRBJ2-7
cdr3_nt: TGTGCCTGGAGTGCAACAGGGACCTACGAGCAGTACTTC
cdr3_aa: CAWSATGTYEQYF

d_call: -
v_call: TRBV12-3/TRBV12-4
clone_size: -
j_call: TRBJ2-5
cdr3_nt: TGTGCCAGCAGTTTTTTCGGTACTGTGACCCAGTACTTC
cdr3_aa: CASSFFGTVTQYF

d_call: -
v_call: TRBV14
clone_size: many
j_call: TRBJ1-1
cdr3_nt: TGTGCCAGCACCGCGGGGGTCAAAAACACTGAAGCTTTCTTT
cdr3_aa: CASTAGVKNTEAFF

d_call: -
v_call: TRBV11-2
clone_size: -
j_call: TRBJ1-1
cdr3_nt: TGTGCCAGCAGCTTACTCCGGGACACTGAAGCTTTCTTT
cdr3_aa: CASSLLRDTEAFF

d_call: -
v_call: TRBV7-6
clone_size: -
j_call: TRBJ1-4
cdr3_nt: TGTGCCAGCAGCTTAGATGCGGGAGAAAAACTGTTTTTT
cdr3_aa: CASSLDAGEKLFF

d_call: -
v_call: TRBV19
clone_size: -
j_call: TRBJ2-7
cdr3_nt: TGTGCCAGTAGTATTACGGGGAATGTGTACGAGCAGTACTTC
cdr3_aa: CASSITGNVYEQYF

d_call: -
v_call: TRBV7-8
clone_size: -
j_call: TRBJ1-5
cdr3_nt: TGTGCCAGCAGCTTCCCCCTAATTGGACAACAGAGTAATAGCAATCAGCCCCAGCATTTT
cdr3_aa: CASSFPLIGQQSNSNQPQHF

d_call: -
v_call: TRBV3-1/TRBV3-2
clone_size: -
j_call: TRBJ1-5
cdr3_nt: TGTGCCAGCAGCCAAGACAGGGGAAGCAATCAGCCCCAGCATTTT
cdr3_aa: CASSQDRGSNQPQHF

d_call: TRBD2
v_call: TRBV5-4
clone_size: -
j_call: TRBJ2-7
cdr3_nt: TGTGCCAGCAGCTTATCGGTAGCGGGAGCCTACGAGCAGTACTTC
cdr3_aa: CASSLSVAGAYEQYF

d_call: -
v_call: TRBV11-3
clone_size: -
j_call: TRBJ2-3
cdr3_nt: TGTGCCAGCAGCTTAGGACAGGCGACTAGCACAGATACGCAGTATTTT
cdr3_aa: CASSLGQATSTDTQYF

d_call: -
v_call: TRBV28
clone_size: -
j_call: TRBJ1-2
cdr3_nt: TGTGCCAGCAGTTTAGGAGTTCGGTCCTATGGCTACACCTTC
cdr3_aa: CASSLGVRSYGYTF

d_call: -
v_call: TRBV5-1
clone_size: -
j_call: TRBJ1-3
cdr3_nt: TGCGCCAGCAGCTTGGACGGGTACTCTGGAAACACCATATATTTT
cdr3_aa: CASSLDGYSGNTIYF

d_call: -
v_call: TRBV9
clone_size: -
j_call: TRBJ2-3
cdr3_nt: TGTGCCAGCCTGCGGTTGCGGGCCACAGATACGCAGTATTTT
cdr3_aa: CASLRLRATDTQYF

d_call: TRBD1
v_call: TRBV5-4
clone_size: -
j_call: TRBJ2-3
cdr3_nt: TGTGCCAGCAGCTTGAGGGGACAGGAGACAGATACGCAGTATTTT
cdr3_aa: CASSLRGQETDTQYF

d_call: TRBD1
v_call: TRBV7-2
clone_size: -
j_call: TRBJ1-2
cdr3_nt: TGTGCCAGCAGCTTATTCACAGGGGACTATGGCTACACCTTC
cdr3_aa: CASSLFTGDYGYTF

d_call: -
v_call: TRBV7-2
clone_size: -
j_call: TRBJ2-7
cdr3_nt: TGTGCCAGCAGCTTATCCAGTTACGAGCAGTACTTC
cdr3_aa: CASSLSSYEQYF

d_call: -
v_call: TRBV27
clone_size: -
j_call: TRBJ1-4
cdr3_nt: TGTGCCAGCAGTAGGCTCACAGGGTCGGATGAAAAACTGTTTTTT
cdr3_aa: CASSRLTGSDEKLFF